This T cell receptor beta chain derives from a study of shared clonotypes between healthy human individuals. Study-wide findings and caveats: Clonotypes that were shared across a handful of donors made up 4% to 6% of naive CD4 clonotypes.

A word on this clone: As yet, its antigen is unknown.

Both subsets, CD45RA+ naive and CD45RA-negative memory, were split from the CD4+ cells. Sequenced by immunoSEQ multiplex PCR; TCRdb stores in-frame clones only, minus some. This table holds some 2.1 million clones, roughly 95% found once. Trimming stripped 1 base from V and 3 bases from J, with 12 bases between. The CDR3 spans 16 residues. Germline V gives CDR1 SEHNR, CDR2 FQNEAQ (reference sequence). The TCR originated in a man younger than 30 in good health. The sequenced material came from naive CD4+ T cells sorted from blood. Subset in this sample: CD45RA+ positively selected. The V call is TRBV7-9, the J call TRBJ2-2; possible D gene TRBD1, 5 bases. The CDR3 protein is CASSLGQGYYTGELFF. CDR3 sequence (DNA): TGTGCCAGCAGCTTAGGGCAGGGCTATTACACCGGGGAGCTGTTTTTT. Drawing the rest from reference TRBV7-9 and TRBJ2-2, the complete variable domain is DTGVSQNPRHKITKRGQNVTFRCDPISEHNRLYWYRQTLGQGPEFLTYFQNEAQLEKSRLLSDRFSAERPKGSFSTLEIQRTEQGDSAMYLCASSLGQGYYTGELFFGEGSRLTVL.